This T cell receptor (beta chain) comes out of a study of blood T cells in healthy people across ages. Findings and limits, study-wide: Underestimates were what the diversity estimates from one million T cells were considered to be.

Total RNA was extracted at no less than 6 micrograms per sample. This clonotype was picked up many times. As yet, its antigen is unknown. A J-beta primer mix and a sample-barcoded 5' primer were used in a second PCR of about 7 to 12 cycles. TCRdb re-derived calls from the 5' RACE reads in MiXCR, one entry per CDR3 protein. The table includes hundreds of thousands of distinct CDR3 sequences, less than 25% detected once. Germline V gene sequence: CDR1 MDHEN, CDR2 SYDVKM. This CDR3 spans 13 amino acids. V was cut by 5 bases and J by 5 bases, with 12 bases left in between. In addition, the sample was reused for a study of T cells of mothers and their children.

The receptor's source is a boy younger than 18 in good health. Material for sequencing was blood. V usage is TRBV28 and J usage is TRBJ2-5; no clear D gene. The DNA for the CDR3 is TGTGCCAGCAGTACCAACCCCAGGGAGACCCAGTACTTC. Translated, it gives CASSTNPRETQYF.